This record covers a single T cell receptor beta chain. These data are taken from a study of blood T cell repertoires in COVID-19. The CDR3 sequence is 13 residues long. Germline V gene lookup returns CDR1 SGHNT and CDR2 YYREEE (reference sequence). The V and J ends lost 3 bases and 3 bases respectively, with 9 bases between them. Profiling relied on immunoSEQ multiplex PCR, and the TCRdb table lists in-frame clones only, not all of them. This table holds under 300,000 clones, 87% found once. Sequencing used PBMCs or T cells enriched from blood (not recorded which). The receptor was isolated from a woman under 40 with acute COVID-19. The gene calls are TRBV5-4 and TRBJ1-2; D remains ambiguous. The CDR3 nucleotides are TGTGCCAGCAGCTCTGACACGTACTATGGCTACACCTTC. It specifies CASSSDTYYGYTF.